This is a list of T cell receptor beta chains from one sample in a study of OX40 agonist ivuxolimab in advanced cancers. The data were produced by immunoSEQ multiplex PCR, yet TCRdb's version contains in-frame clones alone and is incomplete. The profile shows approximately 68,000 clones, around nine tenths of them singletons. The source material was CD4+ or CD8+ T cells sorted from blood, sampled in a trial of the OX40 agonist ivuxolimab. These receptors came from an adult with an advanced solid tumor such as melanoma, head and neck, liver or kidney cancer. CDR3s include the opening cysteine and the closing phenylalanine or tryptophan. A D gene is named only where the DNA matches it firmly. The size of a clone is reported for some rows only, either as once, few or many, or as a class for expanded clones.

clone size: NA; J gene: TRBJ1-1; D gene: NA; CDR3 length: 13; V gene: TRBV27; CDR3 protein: CASRITGNTEAFF; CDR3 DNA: TGTGCCAGCCGCATCACAGGGAACACTGAAGCTTTCTTT
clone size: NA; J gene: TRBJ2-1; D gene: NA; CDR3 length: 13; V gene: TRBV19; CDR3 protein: CASSIQITDEQFF; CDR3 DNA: TGTGCCAGTAGTATCCAAATTACCGATGAGCAGTTCTTC
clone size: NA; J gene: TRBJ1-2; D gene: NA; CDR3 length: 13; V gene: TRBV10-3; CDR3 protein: CAISDQGNYGYTF; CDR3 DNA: TGTGCCATCAGTGATCAGGGGAACTATGGCTACACCTTC
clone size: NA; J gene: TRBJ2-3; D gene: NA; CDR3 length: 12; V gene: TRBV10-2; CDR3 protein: CASSQSTDTQYF; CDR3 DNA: TGCGCCAGCAGCCAAAGCACAGATACGCAGTATTTT
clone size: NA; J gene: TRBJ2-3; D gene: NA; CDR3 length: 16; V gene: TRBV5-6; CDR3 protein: CASSFLAVGGTDTQYF; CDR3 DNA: TGTGCCAGCAGCTTCTTAGCGGTCGGGGGCACAGATACGCAGTATTTT
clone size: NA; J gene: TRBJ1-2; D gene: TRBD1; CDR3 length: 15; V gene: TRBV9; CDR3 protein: CASSVDGTERYGYTF; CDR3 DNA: TGTGCCAGCAGCGTAGACGGGACAGAGAGATATGGCTACACCTTC
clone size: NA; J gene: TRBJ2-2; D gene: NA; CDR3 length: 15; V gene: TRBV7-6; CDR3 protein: CASSPVGTSSGELFF; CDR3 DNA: TGTGCCAGCAGCCCAGTAGGGACCTCCAGTGGGGAGCTGTTTTTT
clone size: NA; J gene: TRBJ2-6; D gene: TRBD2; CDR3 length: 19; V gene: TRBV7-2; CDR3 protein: CASSPYGLAGGPGANVLTF; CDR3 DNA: TGTGCCAGCAGCCCATACGGGCTAGCGGGGGGGCCTGGGGCCAACGTCCTGACTTTC
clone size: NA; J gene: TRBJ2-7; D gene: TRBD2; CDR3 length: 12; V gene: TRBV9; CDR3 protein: CASGRGGYEQYF; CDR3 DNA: TGTGCCAGCGGCCGGGGGGGCTACGAGCAGTACTTC
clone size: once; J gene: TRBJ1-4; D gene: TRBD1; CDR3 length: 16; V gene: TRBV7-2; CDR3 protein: CASSSHRTGGNEKLFF; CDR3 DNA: TGTGCCAGCAGCTCACATAGGACAGGGGGGAATGAAAAACTGTTTTTT
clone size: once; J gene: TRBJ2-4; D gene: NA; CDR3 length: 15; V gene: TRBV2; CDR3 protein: CASSDNLIAKNIQYF; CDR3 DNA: TGTGCCAGCAGTGACAACCTGATAGCCAAAAACATTCAGTACTTC
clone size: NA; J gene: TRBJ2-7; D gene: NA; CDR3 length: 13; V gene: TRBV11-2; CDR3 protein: CASSLGGTYEQYF; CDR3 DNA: TGTGCCAGCAGCCTAGGAGGTACCTACGAGCAGTACTTC
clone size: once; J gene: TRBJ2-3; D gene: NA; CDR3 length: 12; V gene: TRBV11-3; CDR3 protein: CASRGPTDTQYF; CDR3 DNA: TGTGCCAGTCGGGGGCCCACAGATACGCAGTATTTT
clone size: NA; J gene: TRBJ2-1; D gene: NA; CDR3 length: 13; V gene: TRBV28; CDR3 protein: CATSTNNYNEQFF; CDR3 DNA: TGTGCCACCTCGACCAACAACTACAATGAGCAGTTCTTC
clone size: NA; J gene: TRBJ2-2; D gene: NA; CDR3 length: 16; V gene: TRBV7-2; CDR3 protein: CASSPFGGLSTGELFF; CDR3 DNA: TGTGCCAGCAGCCCATTTGGGGGGCTGAGCACCGGGGAGCTGTTTTTT
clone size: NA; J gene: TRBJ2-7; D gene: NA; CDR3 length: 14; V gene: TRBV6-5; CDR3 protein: CASSYSGGPYEQYF; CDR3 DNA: TGTGCCAGCAGTTACTCAGGTGGACCCTACGAGCAGTACTTC
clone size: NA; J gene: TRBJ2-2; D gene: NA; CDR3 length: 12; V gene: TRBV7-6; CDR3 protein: CASSSSGGELFF; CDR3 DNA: TGTGCCAGCAGCTCCTCCGGCGGGGAGCTGTTTTTT
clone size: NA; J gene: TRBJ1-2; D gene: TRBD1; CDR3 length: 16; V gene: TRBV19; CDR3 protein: CASSPHRGVENYGYTF; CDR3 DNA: TGTGCCAGTAGTCCCCACAGGGGGGTAGAGAACTATGGCTACACCTTC
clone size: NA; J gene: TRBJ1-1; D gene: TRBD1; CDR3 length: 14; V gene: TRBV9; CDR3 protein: CASSGTGTGAEAFF; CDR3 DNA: TGTGCCAGCAGCGGTACCGGGACAGGGGCTGAAGCTTTCTTT
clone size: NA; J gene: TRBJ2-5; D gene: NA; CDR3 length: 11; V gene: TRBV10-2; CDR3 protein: CASGVRETQYF; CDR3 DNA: TGCGCCAGCGGTGTCCGAGAGACCCAGTACTTC
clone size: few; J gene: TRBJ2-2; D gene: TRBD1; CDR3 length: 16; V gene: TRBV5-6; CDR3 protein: CASSQTGTADTGELFF; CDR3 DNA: TGTGCCAGCAGCCAAACCGGGACAGCGGACACCGGGGAGCTGTTTTTT
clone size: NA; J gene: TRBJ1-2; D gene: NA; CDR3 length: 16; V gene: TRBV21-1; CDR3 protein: CASSATGPSRSYGYTF; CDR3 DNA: TGTGCCAGCAGCGCAACCGGGCCATCCCGTTCCTATGGCTACACCTTC
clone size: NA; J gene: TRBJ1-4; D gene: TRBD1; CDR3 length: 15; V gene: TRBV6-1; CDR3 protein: CASTDRGLTNEKLFF; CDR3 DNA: TGTGCCAGCACGGACAGGGGGCTGACTAATGAAAAACTGTTTTTT
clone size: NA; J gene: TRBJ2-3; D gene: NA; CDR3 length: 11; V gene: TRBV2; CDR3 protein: CASSYTDTQYF; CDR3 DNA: TGTGCCAGCAGTTACACAGATACGCAGTATTTT
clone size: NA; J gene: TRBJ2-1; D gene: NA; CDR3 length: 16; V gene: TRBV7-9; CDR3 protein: CASSSGLRGGDNEQFF; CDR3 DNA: TGTGCCAGCAGCTCAGGCCTCAGGGGGGGGGACAATGAGCAGTTCTTC
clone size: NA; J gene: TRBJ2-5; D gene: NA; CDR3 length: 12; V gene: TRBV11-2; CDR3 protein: CASSFDEGTQYF; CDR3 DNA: TGTGCCAGCAGCTTTGATGAGGGGACCCAGTACTTC
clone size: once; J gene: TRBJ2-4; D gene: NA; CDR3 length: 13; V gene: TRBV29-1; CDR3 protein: CSVVAGNRNIQYF; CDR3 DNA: TGCAGCGTTGTGGCAGGGAATAGAAACATTCAGTACTTC
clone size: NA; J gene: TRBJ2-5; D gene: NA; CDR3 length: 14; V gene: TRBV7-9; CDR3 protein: CASSPSSPQETQYF; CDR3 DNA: TGTGCCAGCAGCCCATCGAGTCCGCAAGAGACCCAGTACTTC
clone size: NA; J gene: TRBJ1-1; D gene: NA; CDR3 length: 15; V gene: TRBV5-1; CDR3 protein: CASSLDGGMNTEAFF; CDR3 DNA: TGCGCCAGCAGCTTGGATGGGGGGATGAACACTGAAGCTTTCTTT
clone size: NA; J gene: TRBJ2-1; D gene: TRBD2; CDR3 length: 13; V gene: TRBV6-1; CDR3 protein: CASRELAGGEQFF; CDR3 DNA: TGTGCCAGCAGGGAACTAGCGGGAGGTGAGCAGTTCTTC
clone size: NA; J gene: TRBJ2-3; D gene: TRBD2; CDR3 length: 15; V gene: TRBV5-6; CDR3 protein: CASRLNPAGRDTQYF; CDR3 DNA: TGTGCCAGCAGACTGAACCCAGCGGGGCGCGATACGCAGTATTTT
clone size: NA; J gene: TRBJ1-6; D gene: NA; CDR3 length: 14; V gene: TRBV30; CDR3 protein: CAWERGSYNSPLHF; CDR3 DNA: TGTGCCTGGGAGCGGGGGTCCTATAATTCACCCCTCCACTTT
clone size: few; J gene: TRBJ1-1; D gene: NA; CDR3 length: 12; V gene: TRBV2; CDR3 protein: CASSGGGREAFF; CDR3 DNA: TGTGCCAGCAGCGGAGGGGGGCGTGAAGCTTTCTTT
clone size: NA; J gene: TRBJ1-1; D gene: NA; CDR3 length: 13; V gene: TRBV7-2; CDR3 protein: CASSSRQSSEAFF; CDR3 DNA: TGTGCCAGCAGCTCTCGACAGAGCTCTGAAGCTTTCTTT
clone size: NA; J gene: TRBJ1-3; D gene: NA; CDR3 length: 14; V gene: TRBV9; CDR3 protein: CASSVAQGGNTIYF; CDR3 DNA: TGTGCCAGCAGCGTAGCACAGGGTGGAAACACCATATATTTT
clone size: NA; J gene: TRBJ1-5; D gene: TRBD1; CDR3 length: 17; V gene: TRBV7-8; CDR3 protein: CASSPRPRDRGGQPQHF; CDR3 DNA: TGTGCCAGCAGCCCTCGGCCCCGGGACAGGGGAGGTCAGCCCCAGCATTTT
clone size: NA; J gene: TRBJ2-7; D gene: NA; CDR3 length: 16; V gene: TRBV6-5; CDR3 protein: CASSYSRGGSSYEQYF; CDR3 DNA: TGTGCCAGCAGTTACTCGAGAGGGGGAAGCTCCTACGAGCAGTACTTC
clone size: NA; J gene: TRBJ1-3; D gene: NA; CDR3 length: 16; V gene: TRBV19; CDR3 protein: CASSIGGTASGNTIYF; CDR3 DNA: TGTGCCAGTAGTATCGGTGGTACAGCGTCTGGAAACACCATATATTTT
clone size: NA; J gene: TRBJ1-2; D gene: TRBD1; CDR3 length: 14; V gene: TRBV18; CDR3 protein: CASSPPGGTDGYTF; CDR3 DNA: TGTGCCAGCTCACCACCAGGGGGCACGGATGGCTACACCTTC
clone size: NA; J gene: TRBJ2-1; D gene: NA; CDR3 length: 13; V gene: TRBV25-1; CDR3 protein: CASSENVYNEQFF; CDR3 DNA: TGTGCCAGCAGTGAGAATGTCTACAATGAGCAGTTCTTC
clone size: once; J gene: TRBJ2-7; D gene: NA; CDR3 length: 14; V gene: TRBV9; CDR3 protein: CASSVGGGWDEQYF; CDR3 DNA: TGTGCCAGCAGCGTGGGTGGGGGTTGGGACGAGCAGTACTTC
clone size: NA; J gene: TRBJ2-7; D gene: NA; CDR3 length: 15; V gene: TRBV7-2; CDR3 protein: CASSRGGTGTHEQYF; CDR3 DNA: TGTGCCAGCAGCCGGGGGGGGACAGGGACCCACGAGCAGTACTTC
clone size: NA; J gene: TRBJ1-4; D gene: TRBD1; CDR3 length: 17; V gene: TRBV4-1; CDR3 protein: CASSQPDRAGANEKLFF; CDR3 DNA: TGCGCCAGCAGCCAACCGGACAGGGCAGGGGCTAATGAAAAACTGTTTTTT
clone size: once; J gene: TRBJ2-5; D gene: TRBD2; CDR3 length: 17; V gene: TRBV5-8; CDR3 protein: CASSPLAGGTLGETQYF; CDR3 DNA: TGTGCCAGCAGTCCCCTAGCGGGAGGCACCCTCGGGGAGACCCAGTACTTC
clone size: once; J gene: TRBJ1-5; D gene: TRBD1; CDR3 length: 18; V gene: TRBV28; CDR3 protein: CASRPPRQGVSFNQPQHF; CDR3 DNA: TGTGCCAGCAGACCCCCTCGACAGGGGGTCTCTTTCAATCAGCCCCAGCATTTT
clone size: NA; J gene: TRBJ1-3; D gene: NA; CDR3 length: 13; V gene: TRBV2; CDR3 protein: CASREDSGNTIYF; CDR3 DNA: TGTGCCAGCAGGGAGGACAGCGGAAACACCATATATTTT
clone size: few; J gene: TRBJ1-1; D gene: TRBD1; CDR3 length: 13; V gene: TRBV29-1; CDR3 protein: CSAKTGPGTEAFF; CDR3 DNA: TGCAGCGCTAAGACAGGGCCAGGCACTGAAGCTTTCTTT
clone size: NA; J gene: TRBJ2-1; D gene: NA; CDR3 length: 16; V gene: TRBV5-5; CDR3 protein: CASSRDGVPQGNEQFF; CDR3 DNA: TGTGCCAGCAGCCGGGACGGGGTGCCCCAGGGCAATGAGCAGTTCTTC